Listed below are T cell receptor beta chains from one sample, sequenced in a study of tumor-infiltrating lymphocytes in primary liver carcinoma. TCRdb re-derived calls from the multiplex PCR reads in MiXCR, one entry per CDR3 protein. The table records 310,000 or so distinct CDR3 sequences, around 60% of them present only once. The source material was peripheral blood. These receptors came from a man aged 35 to 55 with primary liver carcinoma and hepatitis B virus infection. The CDR3 runs from the conserved cysteine through the conserved F or W. The D gene is left open where the match is weak. For some rows the clone size is stated as once, few or many, or as a class when expanded; others skip it.

>TRBV7-7|-|TRBD1|TRBJ2-1
CASSRDRGNEQFF
TGTGCTAGCAGCCGGGACAGGGGAAATGAGCAGTTCTTC
>TRBV11-2|many|TRBD1|TRBJ2-7
CASSGQVKYEQYF
TGTGCCAGCAGCGGACAGGTAAAATACGAGCAGTACTTC
>TRBV11-2|once|TRBD1|TRBJ1-2
CTSSPAGTGVLF
TGTACCAGCAGCCCAGCCGGGACAGGAGTCCTCTTC
>TRBV4-3|-|TRBD2|TRBJ2-3
CASSQDREVGTSGKDTQYF
TGTGCCAGCAGCCAAGATCGGGAGGTTGGGACTAGTGGCAAAGATACGCAGTATTTT
>TRBV11-3|-|-|TRBJ2-2
CTSSLSGPGELFF
TGTACCAGCAGCCTCAGTGGACCCGGGGAGCTGTTTTTT
>TRBV5-1|-|TRBD2|TRBJ2-1
CANSLLAGYNEHFF
TGCGCCAACAGCTTACTAGCGGGGTACAATGAGCACTTCTTC
>TRBV29-1|-|TRBD2|TRBJ2-1
CSVEGVAGEGMGNEQFF
TGCAGCGTGGAGGGGGTAGCGGGAGAGGGTATGGGAAATGAGCAGTTCTTC
>TRBV5-4|few|-|TRBJ2-5
CASSVTGRETQYF
TGTGCCAGCAGCGTGACAGGGAGGGAGACCCAGTACTTC
>TRBV11-2|-|TRBD2|TRBJ2-1
CASRLKRAGAEQFF
TGTGCCAGCAGATTAAAGAGAGCGGGGGCTGAGCAGTTCTTC
>TRBV11-2|-|-|TRBJ2-3
CASSQAPGVWADRQYF
TGTGCCAGCAGCCAAGCCCCCGGGGTTTGGGCGGATAGGCAGTATTTT
>TRBV5-4|-|TRBD2|TRBJ2-1
CGSSLRLAEYNEQFF
TGTGGCAGCAGCTTGAGGCTAGCGGAATACAATGAGCAGTTCTTC
>TRBV5-5|-|-|TRBJ2-5
CASRTNHGVLWGETQYF
TGTGCCAGCAGGACTAACCACGGGGTCCTTTGGGGAGAGACCCAGTACTTC
>TRBV11-1|-|-|TRBJ2-3
CANSSDTQLTDTQYF
TGTGCCAACAGCTCGGATACTCAGCTGACAGATACGCAGTATTTT
>TRBV10-1|many|-|TRBJ2-2
CASSEGGDTGELFF
TGCGCCAGCAGTGAAGGAGGGGACACCGGGGAGCTGTTTTTT
>TRBV11-2|-|-|TRBJ2-7
CASSLALVGIYEQYF
TGTGCTAGCAGCTTGGCACTAGTGGGAATCTACGAGCAGTACTTC
>TRBV11-2|once|TRBD2|TRBJ2-1
CGSSLAAGEPHNEQFF
TGTGGCAGCAGCTTAGCGGCGGGAGAGCCTCACAATGAGCAGTTCTTC
>TRBV9|-|-|TRBJ2-1
CASSVDGTVLSSEQFF
TGTGCCAGCAGCGTAGATGGTACGGTGTTATCTAGCGAGCAGTTCTTC
>TRBV5-1|once|-|TRBJ1-6
CASSHGGTADLHNSPLHF
TGCGCCAGCAGTCACGGTGGTACCGCTGACCTTCATAATTCACCCCTCCACTTT
>TRBV29-1|once|-|TRBJ2-7
CSVEVSPQGSFYERYF
TGCAGCGTTGAGGTATCCCCGCAGGGGAGCTTTTACGAGCGGTACTTC
>TRBV4-3|-|-|TRBJ1-5
CANSQGVHEPQHF
TGCGCCAACAGCCAAGGGGTTCATGAGCCCCAGCATTTT
>TRBV10-1|many|-|TRBJ1-2
CAQQGHNYGYTF
TGCGCCCAGCAAGGACACAACTATGGCTACACCTTC
>TRBV12-3/TRBV12-4|many|-|TRBJ1-6
CASSLKSAGSPLHF
TGTGCCAGCAGTCTGAAGTCGGCGGGATCACCCCTCCACTTT
>TRBV11-2|once|-|TRBJ2-3
CTSSSSGDGDAQYF
TGTACCAGCAGCTCATCGGGAGATGGAGATGCGCAGTATTTT
>TRBV11-2|-|-|TRBJ1-5
CVSSALTGNSNQSQHF
TGTGTCAGCAGCGCCCTAACAGGGAACAGCAATCAGTCCCAGCATTTT
>TRBV5-1|-|-|TRBJ2-2
CASSLSTTGGLFF
TGCGCCAGCAGCTTGAGTACCACCGGGGGGCTGTTTTTT
>TRBV5-4|once|TRBD2|TRBJ2-7
CASSSGLAGGLHHPYEQYF
TGTGCCAGCAGCTCCGGTCTAGCGGGAGGGCTGCATCATCCCTACGAGCAGTACTTC
>TRBV6-8|-|-|TRBJ1-3
CTSPKQRCNSGNTIYF
TGTACTAGCCCTAAACAACGGTGCAACTCTGGAAACACCATATATTTT
>TRBV7-8|many|TRBD1|TRBJ2-1
CASSSTRQGREQFF
TGTGCCAGCAGCTCCACGAGACAGGGTAGGGAGCAGTTCTTC
>TRBV11-2|-|-|TRBJ2-7
CASNQDHKSYEQYF
TGTGCCAGCAACCAGGATCATAAGAGCTACGAGCAGTACTTT
>TRBV5-6|many|-|TRBJ1-5
CASSLDRAPFVPQHF
TGTGCCAGCAGCTTGGACAGGGCCCCATTTGTGCCCCAGCATTTT
>TRBV6-2/TRBV6-3|-|-|TRBJ1-2
CASNNVGGYTF
TGTGCCAGCAATAATGTGGGGGGCTACACCTTC
>TRBV11-2|-|-|TRBJ2-3
CASSLPLPPTDTKYF
TGTGCCAGCAGCTTACCCCTCCCACCCACAGATACTAAGTATTTT
>TRBV5-5|-|TRBD2|TRBJ2-7
CTSKRLLGRDYEQYF
TGTACCAGCAAGAGGTTGTTGGGGAGGGATTACGAGCAGTACTTC
>TRBV11-2|-|-|TRBJ2-7
CASNFIGQFCGQYF
TGTGCCAGCAACTTCATCGGACAGTTCTGCGGGCAGTACTTC
>TRBV29-1|-|-|TRBJ1-5
CSVGTIGDMQHF
TGCAGCGTTGGGACTATAGGGGATATGCAGCATTTT
>TRBV14|few|-|TRBJ2-3
CASSRRGATDTQYF
TGTGCCAGCAGCCGTCGTGGGGCCACAGATACGCAGTATTTT
>TRBV11-2|-|TRBD1|TRBJ2-7
CASSFYGGQSFTYVQYF
TGTGCCAGCAGCTTTTATGGGGGACAGTCCTTTACCTACGTGCAGTACTTC
>TRBV28|few|TRBD1|TRBJ2-7
CASRTRGRNEQYF
TGTGCCAGCAGGACAAGGGGGCGCAACGAGCAGTACTTC
>TRBV11-2|-|-|TRBJ2-3
CAISSGEWSTDTQYF
TGTGCCATCAGCTCCGGGGAGTGGAGCACAGATACGCAGTATTTT
>TRBV5-1|many|-|TRBJ2-6
CASSPPGANVLTF
TGTGCCAGCAGCCCCCCGGGGGCCAACGTCCTGACTTTC
>TRBV5-1|-|-|TRBJ1-5
CASSLDGRGGNQPQHF
TGCGCCAGCAGCTTGGACGGCAGGGGTGGCAATCAGCCCCAGCATTTT